This T cell receptor (beta chain) was found in a study of regulatory T cells in long-lasting Graves disease. This clonotype was seen at least ten times. The J segment lost 4 bases and the V segment lost 5 bases, leaving 5 bases of the junction unmatched. The germline CDR1 and CDR2 sequences are SGHVS and FQNEAQ. This CDR3 has 14 amino acids. As to time point: newly diagnosed GD, antithyroid drugs for less than 3 months. The TCR library was prepared using RNA isolated from PBMCs. Through Arm-PCR of CDR3 regions and iRepertoire HTBI primers, TCR beta libraries were built. TCRdb independently ran MiXCR on the multiplex PCR reads; one entry per CDR3 protein. Of a few hundred thousand distinct CDR3 sequences in the sample, roughly 18% were seen once. These data also formed part of another study, on T cells in Graves' hyperthyroidism and ophthalmopathy.

The receptor was isolated from a woman in her thirties with Graves disease. Sample: peripheral blood mononuclear cells (PBMCs), taken at new diagnosis, from a patient treated with antithyroid drugs. The chain employs TRBV7-8 and TRBJ2-3, with 8 bases matching TRBD1. CDR3 loop: CASSPDREPDTQYF. The CDR3 DNA is TGTGCCAGCAGCCCGGACAGGGAGCCAGATACGCAGTATTTT.